Listed below are T cell receptor beta chains from one sample, sequenced in a study. From the RT-PCR reads, TCRdb called clonotypes with MiXCR, one entry per CDR3 protein. The data contain fewer than 800,000 distinct CDR3 sequences, approximately 15% of them seen just once; the ten biggest clones take up 3% to 4.5%. Sequencing was carried out using memory CD4+ T cells from blood. The receptor source for this set is a female donor in good health, serving as a healthy control. Each CDR3 is given with its conserved first and last residue. The D gene is left open where the match is weak. Rows give clone size only sometimes, using once, few, many, or a class for an expanded clone.

j_gene	v_gene	d_gene	abundance	CDR3nt	CDR3aa
TRBJ2-1	TRBV30	.	few	TGTGCCTGGAGCTCACGAGGGGGCAATGAGCAGTTCTTC	CAWSSRGGNEQFF
TRBJ2-5	TRBV20-1	.	many	TGCAGTGCGCCCGGACTCCTGCAAGAGACCCAGTACTTC	CSAPGLLQETQYF
TRBJ1-2	TRBV29-1	.	few	TGCAGCGTTGAAGAGGAAGAGGGCGTACATGGCTACACCTTC	CSVEEEEGVHGYTF
TRBJ1-2	TRBV10-3	.	.	TGTGCCATCAGTGAGTCGGAGGAGGCAGGGGGCTACACCTTC	CAISESEEAGGYTF
TRBJ1-1	TRBV12-3/TRBV12-4	.	.	TGTGCCAGCAGGCAACAGGGAGTGGCCACTGAAGCTTTCTTT	CASRQQGVATEAFF
TRBJ2-7	TRBV28	TRBD1	few	TGTGCCAGCAGTTTCCCGGGACAGGGAGGCGAGCAGTACTTC	CASSFPGQGGEQYF
TRBJ2-2	TRBV5-1	.	few	TGCGCCAGCAGCTTGGAGTATCCCGGGGAGCTGTTTTTT	CASSLEYPGELFF
TRBJ2-4	TRBV9	.	.	TGTGCCAGCAGCGTAGAAGCGACAGGCAAAAACATTCAGTACTTC	CASSVEATGKNIQYF
TRBJ2-2	TRBV9	TRBD2	.	TGTGCCAGCAGCGAAGCGGGGGTTGGGCCTAACACCGGGGAGCTGTTTTTT	CASSEAGVGPNTGELFF
TRBJ1-2	TRBV29-1	TRBD1	few	TGCAGCGTTGAAGGAGGGACAGCGATCTATGGCTACACCTTC	CSVEGGTAIYGYTF
TRBJ1-2	TRBV9	.	.	TGTGCCAGCAGCGTACCTTTCAGGGATGGCTACACCTTC	CASSVPFRDGYTF
TRBJ2-5	TRBV20-1	TRBD2	.	TGCAGTGCTAGAAGGAGCGGGGATTACTTAGAACAAGAGACCCAGTACTTC	CSARRSGDYLEQETQYF
TRBJ2-3	TRBV11-2	TRBD2	.	TGTGCCAGCAGCCCCGGACTAGGATTCACAGATACGCAGTATTTT	CASSPGLGFTDTQYF
TRBJ1-1	TRBV19	.	few	TGTGCCAGTAGTATAGCCGCAGGGATGAACACTGAAGCTTTCTTT	CASSIAAGMNTEAFF
TRBJ1-2	TRBV27	TRBD1	few	TGTGCCAGCAGTTTACGACAGGGGGTTTTGGGCTACACCTTC	CASSLRQGVLGYTF
TRBJ2-7	TRBV20-1	TRBD2	many	TGCAGTGCCAGGACGGGACTAGCGAGCTACGAGCAGTACTTC	CSARTGLASYEQYF
TRBJ1-2	TRBV4-2	TRBD1	few	TGTGCCAGCAGCTCGGGACAGGCTCACTATGGCTACACCTTC	CASSSGQAHYGYTF
TRBJ2-3	TRBV12-3/TRBV12-4	TRBD1	.	TGTGCCAGCAGTTTGGGACAGAGTTTTGGTACGCAGTATTTT	CASSLGQSFGTQYF
TRBJ2-1	TRBV4-2	.	few	TGTGCCAGCAGCCAAGGCAGGGGCTTTCTTGGGAATGAGCAGTTCTTC	CASSQGRGFLGNEQFF
TRBJ2-2	TRBV20-1	.	.	TGCAGTGCTATCCCGAATCCGGGACGGCTGAACACCGGGGAGCTGTTTTTT	CSAIPNPGRLNTGELFF
TRBJ2-1	TRBV12-3/TRBV12-4	.	few	TGTGCCAGCACTAGAACCAATGAGCAGTTCTTC	CASTRTNEQFF
TRBJ2-1	TRBV2	TRBD2	few	TGTGCCAGCAGCCCCGGCGGGGGTGGGCAGAGGCTCTTC	CASSPGGGGQRLF
TRBJ1-5	TRBV20-1	.	.	TGCAGTGCCTCAGGCGCAGGCTATAGCAATCAGCCCCAGCATTTT	CSASGAGYSNQPQHF
TRBJ2-1	TRBV6-6	TRBD2	many	TGTGCCAGCTTCGAACTCGGGAGGTACAATGAGCAGTTCTTC	CASFELGRYNEQFF